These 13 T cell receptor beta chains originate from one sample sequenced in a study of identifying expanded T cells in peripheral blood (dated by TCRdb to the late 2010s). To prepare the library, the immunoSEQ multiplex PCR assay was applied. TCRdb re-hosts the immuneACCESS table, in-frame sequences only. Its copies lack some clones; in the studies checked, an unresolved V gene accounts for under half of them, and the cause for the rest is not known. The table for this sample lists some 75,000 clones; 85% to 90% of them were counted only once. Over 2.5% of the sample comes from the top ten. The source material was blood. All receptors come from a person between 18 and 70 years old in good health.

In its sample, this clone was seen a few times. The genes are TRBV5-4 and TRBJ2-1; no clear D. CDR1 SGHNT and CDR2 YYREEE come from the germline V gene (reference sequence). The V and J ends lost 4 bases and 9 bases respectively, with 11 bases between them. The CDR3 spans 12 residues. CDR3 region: CASSPTVGEQFF. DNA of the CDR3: TGTGCCAGCAGCCCCACGGTAGGTGAGCAGTTCTTC.

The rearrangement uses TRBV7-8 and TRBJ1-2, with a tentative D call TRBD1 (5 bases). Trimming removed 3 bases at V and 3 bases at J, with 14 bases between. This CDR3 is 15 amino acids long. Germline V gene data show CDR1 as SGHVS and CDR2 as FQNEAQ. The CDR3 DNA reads TGTGCCAGCAGCTTTTCAGGGAGCGGCTACTATGGCTACACCTTC. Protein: CASSFSGSGYYGYTF.

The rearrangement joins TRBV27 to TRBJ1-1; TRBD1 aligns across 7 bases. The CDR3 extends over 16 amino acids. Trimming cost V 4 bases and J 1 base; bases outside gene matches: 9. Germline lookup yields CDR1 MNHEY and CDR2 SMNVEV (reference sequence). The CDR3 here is CASSSQYRGANTEAFF. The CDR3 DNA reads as TGTGCCAGCAGTTCTCAATACAGGGGAGCGAACACTGAAGCTTTCTTT.

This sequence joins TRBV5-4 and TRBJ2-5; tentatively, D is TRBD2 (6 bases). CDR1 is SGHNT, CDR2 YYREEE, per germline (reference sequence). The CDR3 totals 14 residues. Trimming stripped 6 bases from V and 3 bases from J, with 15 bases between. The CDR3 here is CASKPFTGEETQYF. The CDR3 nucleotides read TGTGCCAGCAAACCGTTCACGGGGGAAGAGACCCAGTACTTC.

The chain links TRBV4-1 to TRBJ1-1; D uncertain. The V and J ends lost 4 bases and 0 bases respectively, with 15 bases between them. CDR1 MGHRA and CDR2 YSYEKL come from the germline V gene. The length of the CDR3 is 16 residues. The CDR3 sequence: CASSRNAATMNTEAFF. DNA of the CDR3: TGCGCCAGCAGCCGTAACGCGGCAACCATGAACACTGAAGCTTTCTTT.

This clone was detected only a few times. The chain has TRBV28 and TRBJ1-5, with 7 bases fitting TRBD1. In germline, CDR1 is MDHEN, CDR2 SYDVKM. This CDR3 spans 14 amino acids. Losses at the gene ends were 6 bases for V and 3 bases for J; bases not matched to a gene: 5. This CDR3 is CASRDRASNQPQHF. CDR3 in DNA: TGTGCCAGCAGAGACAGGGCTTCCAATCAGCCCCAGCATTTT.

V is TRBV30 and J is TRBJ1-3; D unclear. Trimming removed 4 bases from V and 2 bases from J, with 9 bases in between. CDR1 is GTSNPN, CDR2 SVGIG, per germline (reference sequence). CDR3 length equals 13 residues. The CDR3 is CAWNLSPGNTIYF. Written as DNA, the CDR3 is TGTGCCTGGAATCTATCCCCTGGAAACACCATATATTTT.

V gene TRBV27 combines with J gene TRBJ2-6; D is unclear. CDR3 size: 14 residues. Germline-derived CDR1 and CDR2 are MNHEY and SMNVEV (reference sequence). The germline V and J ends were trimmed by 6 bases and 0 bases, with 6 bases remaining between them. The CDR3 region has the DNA TGTGCCAGCAGAAGGTCCTCTGGGGCCAACGTCCTGACTTTC. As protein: CASRRSSGANVLTF. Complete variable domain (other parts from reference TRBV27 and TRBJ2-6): EAQVTQNPRYLITVTGKKLTVTCSQNMNHEYMSWYRQDPGLGLRQIYYSMNVEVTDKGDVPEGYKVSRKEKRNFPLILESPSPNQTSLYFCASRRSSGANVLTFGAGSRLTVL.

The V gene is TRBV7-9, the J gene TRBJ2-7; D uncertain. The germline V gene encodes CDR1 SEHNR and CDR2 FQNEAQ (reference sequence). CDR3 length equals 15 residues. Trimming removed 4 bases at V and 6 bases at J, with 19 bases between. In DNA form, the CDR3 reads TGTGCCAGCAGCTCTCCTAATCGAGAGGAAGGCGAGCAGTACTTC. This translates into CASSSPNREEGEQYF.

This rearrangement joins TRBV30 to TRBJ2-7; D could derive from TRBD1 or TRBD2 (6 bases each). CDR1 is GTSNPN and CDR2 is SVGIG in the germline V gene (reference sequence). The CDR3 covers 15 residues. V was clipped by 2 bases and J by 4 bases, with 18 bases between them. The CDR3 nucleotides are TGTGCCTGGAGTCCCGGGACACCGGGGGTGTACGAGCAGTACTTC. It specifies CAWSPGTPGVYEQYF.

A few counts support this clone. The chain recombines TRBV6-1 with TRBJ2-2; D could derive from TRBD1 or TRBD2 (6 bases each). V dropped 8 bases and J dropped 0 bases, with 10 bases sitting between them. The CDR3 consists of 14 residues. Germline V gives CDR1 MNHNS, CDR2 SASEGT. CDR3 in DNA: TGTGCCAGCGCGGGACACCCGAACACCGGGGAGCTGTTTTTT. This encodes CASAGHPNTGELFF.

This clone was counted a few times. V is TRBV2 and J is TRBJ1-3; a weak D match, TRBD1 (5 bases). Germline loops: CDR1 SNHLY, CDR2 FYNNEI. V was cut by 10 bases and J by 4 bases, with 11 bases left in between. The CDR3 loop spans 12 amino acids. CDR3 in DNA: TGTGCCACCGACGGGGACGGAAACACCATATATTTT. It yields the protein CATDGDGNTIYF.

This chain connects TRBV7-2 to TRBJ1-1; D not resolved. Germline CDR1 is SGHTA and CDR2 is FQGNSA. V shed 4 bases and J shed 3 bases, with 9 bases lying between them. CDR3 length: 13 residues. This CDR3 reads CASSWARDTEAFF. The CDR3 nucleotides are TGTGCCAGCAGCTGGGCACGGGACACTGAAGCTTTCTTT. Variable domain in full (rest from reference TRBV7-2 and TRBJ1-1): GAGVSQSPSNKVTEKGKDVELRCDPISGHTALYWYRQSLGQGLEFLIYFQGNSAPDKSGLPSDRFSAERTGGSVSTLTIQRTQQEDSAVYLCASSWARDTEAFFGQGTRLTVV.